Presented here are 32 T cell receptor beta chains from one specimen sequenced in a study of CD8+ T cells in alopecia areata (dated by TCRdb to 2016 to 2019). The protocol used for the library was the immunoSEQ multiplex PCR assay. For TCR sequencing, RNA was extracted from every sample and reverse transcribed into cDNA to serve as template. The immuneACCESS repertoire file appears here via TCRdb, limited to in-frame rearrangements. These files lack a portion of the clones; in checked studies, under half of the deficit traces to unresolved V genes, and the cause of the others is not known. Across this sample there are 100,000 to 150,000 clones, with 47% seen only once. The ten largest clones represent roughly 10% of the sample. The sequenced sample was NKG2D-low CD8+ T cells sorted from blood. The cell subset or site label here, explained by the study, means: sorted CD8+ NKG2D-low blood T cells. These receptors were taken from a human donor with alopecia areata.

The chain carries TRBV29-1 and TRBJ2-7; 8 nucleotides match TRBD2. Germline CDR1 and CDR2: SQVTM and ANQGSEA. CDR3 length: 12 amino acids. Trimming took 5 bases from V and 4 from J; bases not matched to a gene: 4. The CDR3 region has the DNA TGCAGCGTTTTAGCGGGAACTTACGAGCAGTACTTC. This gives the protein CSVLAGTYEQYF.

The V and J genes are TRBV27 and TRBJ2-2; TRBD1 matches at 9 bases. CDR3 length equals 15 residues. Germline V gene lookup returns CDR1 MNHEY and CDR2 SMNVEV (reference sequence). Trimming took 3 bases from V and 3 from J; bases not matched to a gene: 2. For the CDR3, the DNA is TGTGCCAGCAGTTTTACAGGGGGCTACACCGGGGAGCTGTTTTTT. This translates into CASSFTGGYTGELFF.

The chain links TRBV29-1 to TRBJ1-2; the D is unclear. The germline gives CDR1 SQVTM, CDR2 ANQGSEA. V was cut by 4 bases and J by 8 bases, with 11 bases left in between. CDR3 length equals 11 residues. CDR3 coding DNA: TGCAGCGTTGTAGTAGCGGAAGGCTACACCTTC. Translation gives CSVVVAEGYTF.

The chain combines TRBV29-1 with TRBJ2-5, with 10 bases that match TRBD2. Germline-derived CDR1 and CDR2 are SQVTM and ANQGSEA. Unmatched junction bases numbered 3, after V lost 2 bases and J lost 3 bases. This CDR3 region has 14 residues. The CDR3 DNA is TGCAGCGTTGAACTAGCGGGAGTGGAAGAGACCCAGTACTTC. As protein: CSVELAGVEETQYF.

The rearrangement uses TRBV30 and TRBJ1-1; the D is unclear. The CDR3 has 11 amino acids. Trimming stripped 0 bases from V and 6 bases from J, with 5 bases between. Per the germline V gene, CDR1 is GTSNPN and CDR2 is SVGIG (reference sequence). Written as DNA, the CDR3 is TGTGCCTGGAGTGTTCTGGCTGAAGCTTTCTTT. Its translation: CAWSVLAEAFF.

A single count supports this clone. CDR3 coding DNA: TGCAGCGTTGAGATAGATACCTACGAGCAGTACTTC. It codes for CSVEIDTYEQYF. The chain has TRBV29-1 and TRBJ2-7, with D uncertain. Germline CDR1 reads SQVTM; CDR2 reads ANQGSEA. The CDR3 runs to 12 residues. V shed 3 bases and J shed 2 bases, with 8 bases lying between them.

This clone came up a few times. V and J are TRBV7-9 and TRBJ2-1; maybe TRBD2 (5 bases). CDR1 is SEHNR and CDR2 is FQNEAQ in the germline V gene (reference sequence). V shed 5 bases and J shed 5 bases, with 22 bases lying between them. The CDR3 totals 17 residues. The CDR3 here is CASSLPAVGVVHNEQFF. Written as DNA, the CDR3 is TGTGCCAGCAGCCTTCCCGCGGTGGGAGTAGTCCACAATGAGCAGTTCTTC.

The chain has TRBV2 and TRBJ2-5, with no clear D. The germline V gene has CDR1 SNHLY and CDR2 FYNNEI. This CDR3 contains 15 residues. Trimming took 3 bases from V and 0 from J, leaving 11 bases between them. The CDR3 DNA sequence: TGTGCCAGCAGTGACCCCCGGCGGTACCAAGAGACCCAGTACTTC. This codes for CASSDPRRYQETQYF.

There are a few counts of this clone. CDR3 residues: CSVLAGGPVELFF. The CDR3 DNA sequence: TGCAGCGTCCTAGCGGGAGGGCCCGTGGAGCTGTTTTTT. The V and J genes are TRBV29-1 and TRBJ2-2; 12 bases are a match to TRBD2. This CDR3 region has 13 residues. Germline lookup yields CDR1 SQVTM and CDR2 ANQGSEA. V lost 6 bases to trimming and J lost 10 bases; unmatched junction nucleotides: 6.

This clone was detected a few times. The rearrangement uses TRBV9 and TRBJ2-5; possibly TRBD2 for D (6 bases). Looked up from germline, CDR1 is SGDLS and CDR2 is YYNGEE. This CDR3 comprises 15 residues. Trimming removed 0 bases from V and 2 bases from J, with 11 bases in between. DNA for the CDR3: TGTGCCAGCAGCGTAGTGGGGACTCCTCAAGAGACCCAGTACTTC. The encoded protein is CASSVVGTPQETQYF.

This chain uses TRBV20-1 with TRBJ2-1, with D perhaps TRBD1 (6 bases). The CDR3 totals 11 residues. The germline gives CDR1 DFQATT, CDR2 SNEGSKA (reference sequence). The V gene lost 4 bases and the J gene lost 7 bases, with 8 bases spanning the gap. The CDR3 DNA reads TGCAGTGCTACGCAGGGGAATGAGCAGTTCTTC. Amino acids: CSATQGNEQFF.

This clone turned up a few times. The chain is built from TRBV28 and TRBJ2-7; D is unclear. Germline CDR1 reads MDHEN; CDR2 reads SYDVKM. The CDR3 loop spans 11 amino acids. V was clipped by 6 bases and J by 3 bases, with 6 bases between them. CDR3 loop: CASSSLYEQYF. The CDR3 DNA reads as TGTGCCAGCAGCTCTCTCTACGAGCAGTACTTC. Looking up the rest from reference TRBV28 and TRBJ2-7 gives the full variable domain: DVKVTQSSRYLVKRTGEKVFLECVQDMDHENMFWYRQDPGLGLRLIYFSYDVKMKEKGDIPEGYSVSREKKERFSLILESASTNQTSMYLCASSSLYEQYFGPGTRLTVT.

This chain uses TRBV9 with TRBJ2-2; weak D call: TRBD2 (6 bases). The germline V gene has CDR1 SGDLS and CDR2 YYNGEE. The CDR3 loop spans 16 amino acids. Trimming stripped 3 bases from V and 4 bases from J, with 16 bases between. The CDR3 nucleotides are TGTGCCAGCAGCGGCAATCTAGCGCAAGTCACCGGGGAGCTGTTTTTT. Encoded protein: CASSGNLAQVTGELFF.

This clone occurred once. The chain combines TRBV14 with TRBJ2-5; perhaps D is TRBD1 or TRBD2 (5 bases each). Germline loops: CDR1 SGHDN, CDR2 FVKESK. This CDR3 region has 15 residues. V was trimmed by 8 bases and J by 4 bases, leaving 20 bases between them. The CDR3 DNA reads as TGTGCCAGCTCCGTCGGGACCGCCCTGGGAGAGACCCAGTACTTC. It specifies CASSVGTALGETQYF.

This clone was seen only a few times. The chain links TRBV28 to TRBJ2-7, with D hard to call. CDR1 MDHEN and CDR2 SYDVKM come from the germline V gene. The CDR3 has 15 residues. V was cut by 5 bases and J by 4 bases, with 18 bases left in between. CDR3 nucleotides: TGTGCCAGCAGTCCAATCTCGGGCCCCGAATACGAGCAGTACTTC. Residues: CASSPISGPEYEQYF.

The chain carries TRBV29-1 and TRBJ2-3, with D maybe TRBD1 (6 bases). The germline gives CDR1 SQVTM, CDR2 ANQGSEA. Deletions cut 2 bases from V and 8 bases from J, with 14 bases between. The length of the CDR3 is 13 residues. CDR3 residues: CSVEHQGKGTQYF. For the CDR3, the DNA is TGCAGCGTTGAACACCAGGGGAAGGGTACGCAGTATTTT.

V gene TRBV27 combines with J gene TRBJ1-2, with D perhaps matching TRBD1 (5 bases). V lost 2 bases and J 6 bases, leaving 16 bases between the germline ends. CDR3 length equals 15 residues. CDR1 and CDR2 from the germline V gene are MNHEY and SMNVEV (reference sequence). The CDR3 DNA reads TGTGCCAGCAGTTTAAAAGGGTGGGGAGGGGATGGCTACACCTTC. The encoded protein is CASSLKGWGGDGYTF.

This clone has only a few counts. The V and J genes are TRBV7-9 and TRBJ2-7; the D gene could be TRBD1 or TRBD2 (5 bases each). This CDR3 region has 17 residues. The V and J ends lost 5 bases and 3 bases respectively, with 23 bases between them. Germline V gene lookup returns CDR1 SEHNR and CDR2 FQNEAQ (reference sequence). CDR3 region: CASSPGPGTHSYYEQYF. DNA for the CDR3: TGTGCCAGCAGCCCGGGCCCCGGGACCCACTCTTACTACGAGCAGTACTTC.

This clone was observed a handful of times. The rearrangement links TRBV29-1 to TRBJ2-3, with 9 bases matching TRBD2. There are 15 residues in the CDR3. Germline lookup yields CDR1 SQVTM and CDR2 ANQGSEA. The V gene end was trimmed by 0 bases and the J gene end by 7 bases; junction bases not matched to a gene: 8. The CDR3 nucleotides are TGCAGCGTTGAAGAAGCGGGGGGCGCAGAATATACGCAGTATTTT. Protein: CSVEEAGGAEYTQYF.

This clone has just a few counts. This chain connects TRBV29-1 to TRBJ2-7, with D unclear. The V end was cut by 3 bases, the J end by 2 bases, with 14 bases between. Germline values: CDR1 SQVTM, CDR2 ANQGSEA. CDR3 length: 14 residues. The CDR3 loop reads CSVEGNLGTYEQYF. Here the CDR3 DNA reads TGCAGCGTTGAGGGCAATTTAGGGACCTACGAGCAGTACTTC.

V is TRBV11-2 and J is TRBJ2-7; possibly TRBD1 for D (6 bases). V was clipped by 0 bases and J by 2 bases, with 11 bases between them. The CDR3 length is 15 residues. Germline CDR1 and CDR2: SGHAT and FQNNGV. CDR3 region: CASSLEFGQTYEQYF. CDR3 in DNA: TGTGCCAGCAGCTTAGAATTCGGACAGACCTACGAGCAGTACTTC.

This clone was detected only a few times. This specimen includes other DNA sequences encoding the same CDR3. The V gene is TRBV29-1, the J gene TRBJ2-7; a weak D match, TRBD1 (5 bases). The CDR3 spans 12 residues. V was pared by 3 bases and J by 2 bases, with 8 bases between. Germline V CDR1 and CDR2: SQVTM, ANQGSEA. CDR3 in amino acids: CSVEGRPYEQYF. In nucleotides, the CDR3 is TGCAGCGTTGAGGGGCGGCCCTACGAGCAGTACTTC.

This clone was picked up a small number of times. The V and J genes are TRBV29-1 and TRBJ2-7; tentative D call: TRBD2 (6 bases). The CDR3 covers 15 residues. The germline V gene has CDR1 SQVTM and CDR2 ANQGSEA. V was trimmed by 4 bases and J by 6 bases, leaving 22 bases between them. The chain's CDR3 is CSVALPRGAPGEQYF. The DNA of the CDR3 is TGCAGCGTTGCCCTACCTCGCGGGGCACCTGGCGAGCAGTACTTC.

The chain joins TRBV28 to TRBJ1-5; D not resolved. V dropped 6 bases and J dropped 2 bases, with 14 bases sitting between them. This CDR3 contains 15 residues. The germline CDR1 and CDR2 sequences are MDHEN and SYDVKM. CDR3 nucleotide sequence: TGTGCCAGCAGGGCTATCGGTGGGGGCAATCAGCCCCAGCATTTT. This encodes CASRAIGGGNQPQHF.

This chain links TRBV29-1 with TRBJ2-1, with 8 bases fitting TRBD2. The germline V gene encodes CDR1 SQVTM and CDR2 ANQGSEA. The trim removed 0 bases at V and 0 bases at J, leaving 10 bases unmatched. The CDR3 covers 18 residues. CDR3 coding DNA: TGCAGCGTTGAAGATGGGGTTGAGCGGGAGAGCTCCTACAATGAGCAGTTCTTC. Encoded protein: CSVEDGVERESSYNEQFF.

This clone has a handful of counts. The chain joins TRBV28 to TRBJ2-1, with a possible D match to TRBD1 (5 bases). The CDR3 covers 14 residues. Germline V lookup: CDR1 MDHEN, CDR2 SYDVKM. Trimming removed 4 bases at V and 3 bases at J, with 10 bases between. The CDR3 region has the DNA TGTGCCAGCAGTTCGACAGTAAGCTACAATGAGCAGTTCTTC. The encoded protein is CASSSTVSYNEQFF.

This clone was counted only a few times. In the same sample, other DNA sequences code for this CDR3. The chain recombines TRBV29-1 with TRBJ2-1, with 7 bases identical to TRBD2. There are 12 residues in the CDR3. V lost 4 bases to trimming and J lost 6 bases; unmatched junction nucleotides: 3. Germline CDR1 is SQVTM and CDR2 is ANQGSEA. The CDR3 here is CSVVPGGNEQFF. The CDR3 bases are TGCAGCGTTGTTCCGGGGGGCAATGAGCAGTTCTTC.

The chain uses TRBV5-6 and TRBJ2-7, with 8 bases identical to TRBD2. V dropped 4 bases and J dropped 0; count of bases not matched to a gene: 3. The germline V gene encodes CDR1 SGHDT and CDR2 YYEEEE. The CDR3 has 14 residues. The CDR3 region has the DNA TGTGCCAGCAGCCGGACTAGCCTCTCCTACGAGCAGTACTTC. As protein: CASSRTSLSYEQYF.

The chain is built from TRBV14 and TRBJ2-7, with 8 bases fitting TRBD2. The length of the CDR3 is 13 residues. The V segment lost 4 bases and the J segment 5 bases; nucleotides outside the gene matches: 4. The germline V gene has CDR1 SGHDN and CDR2 FVKESK. Here the CDR3 reads CASSPRTSNEQYF. The CDR3 DNA reads as TGTGCCAGCAGCCCCCGGACTAGCAACGAGCAGTACTTC.

The rearrangement uses TRBV6-5 and TRBJ1-2; D is possibly TRBD1 (5 bases). Per germline, CDR1 MNHEY and CDR2 SVGAGI. The V and J ends lost 5 bases and 0 bases respectively, with 13 bases between them. The CDR3 extends over 15 amino acids. The CDR3 DNA reads TGTGCCAGCAGTGCAGACAGAATAGCTAACTATGGCTACACCTTC. Its protein is CASSADRIANYGYTF.

V and J are TRBV6-1 and TRBJ1-4; no firm D call. The CDR3 is 11 amino acids. V was cut by 4 bases and J by 12 bases, with 9 bases left in between. CDR1 and CDR2 from the germline V gene are MNHNS and SASEGT. The CDR3 region has the DNA TGTGCCAGCAGTGGATCCCCTGAACTGTTTTTT. Translation gives CASSGSPELFF.

The gene calls are TRBV5-4 and TRBJ2-7, with D unclear. V was clipped by 0 bases and J by 2 bases, with 9 bases between them. The CDR3 extends over 14 amino acids. Germline assignment: CDR1 SGHNT and CDR2 YYREEE (reference sequence). In DNA, the CDR3 is TGTGCCAGCAGCTTGGCCGCAGGCACCTACGAGCAGTACTTC. This encodes CASSLAAGTYEQYF.